These T cell receptor beta chains were read from a single sample in a study of cytomegalovirus exposure and HLA in healthy donors. This table comes from immunoSEQ multiplex PCR, and its TCRdb copy is limited to in-frame clones, with some not included. The sample contains around 350,000 clones, approximately 90% of which appear only once. Material: PBMCs. These receptors all stem from a woman under 30 in good health and CMV-seronegative. Each CDR3 is given with its conserved first and last residue. Each record gives: D gene, J gene, clone size, V gene, CDR3 DNA, CDR3 protein. A D gene is named only where the DNA matches it firmly. Not every row has a clone size; where given, it reads once, few, many or a size class.

D: TRBD2
J: TRBJ2-3
size: .
V: TRBV9
DNA: TGTGCCAGCAGCGTAGAAGGTGGGCTAGCGGGGAGCACAGATACGCAGTATTTT
CDR3: CASSVEGGLAGSTDTQYF

D: .
J: TRBJ2-2
size: once
V: TRBV30
DNA: TGTGCCTGGAGTAGCGCCAACACCGGGGAGCTGTTTTTT
CDR3: CAWSSANTGELFF

D: .
J: TRBJ1-2
size: .
V: TRBV27
DNA: TGTGCCAGCAGTTCCTCAAGGGCGGGAGGCTACACCTTC
CDR3: CASSSSRAGGYTF

D: TRBD2
J: TRBJ2-3
size: .
V: TRBV5-1
DNA: TGCGCCAGCAGCTTGGGTCGGGAGGCAGATACGCAGTATTTT
CDR3: CASSLGREADTQYF

D: .
J: TRBJ2-7
size: .
V: TRBV5-1
DNA: TGCGCCAGCAGCCTAGGGCGGGACAGACCCTACGAGCAGTACTTC
CDR3: CASSLGRDRPYEQYF

D: TRBD1
J: TRBJ2-7
size: .
V: TRBV28
DNA: TGTGCCAGCAGCCCCGGGACAGGGGGCGGGAGCGGGGCTTTTGTGCAGTACTTC
CDR3: CASSPGTGGGSGAFVQYF

D: .
J: TRBJ2-3
size: .
V: TRBV7-9
DNA: TGTGCCAGCACCGTCCGGGACATGGGGGATACGCAGTATTTT
CDR3: CASTVRDMGDTQYF

D: TRBD1
J: TRBJ1-1
size: .
V: TRBV6-6
DNA: TGTGCCAGCAGTACGGACAGGGAACTGAACACTGAAGCTTTCTTT
CDR3: CASSTDRELNTEAFF

D: .
J: TRBJ2-1
size: .
V: TRBV2
DNA: TGTGCCAGCGCCCTGAGCTCCTACAATGAGCAGTTCTTC
CDR3: CASALSSYNEQFF

D: .
J: TRBJ1-5
size: .
V: TRBV19
DNA: TGTGCCAGTAGTATCGTGGGGGCCTGGAATCAGCCCCAGCATTTT
CDR3: CASSIVGAWNQPQHF

D: .
J: TRBJ2-7
size: .
V: TRBV2
DNA: TGTGCCAGCAGTGAAGAAGCCAGGGGCGAGCAGTACTTC
CDR3: CASSEEARGEQYF

D: .
J: TRBJ2-3
size: .
V: TRBV7-3
DNA: TGTGCCAGCAGCTTAGGGGGCTATTTCACAGATACGCAGTATTTT
CDR3: CASSLGGYFTDTQYF

D: .
J: TRBJ2-7
size: .
V: TRBV30
DNA: TGTGCCTGGGGAGGCACCGGGACACTCTCCTACGAGCAGTACTTC
CDR3: CAWGGTGTLSYEQYF

D: TRBD1
J: TRBJ1-5
size: .
V: TRBV19
DNA: TGTGCCAGTAACCCTCCCCCGGGACAGGGGCACCTGAGCAATCAGCCCCAGCATTTT
CDR3: CASNPPPGQGHLSNQPQHF

D: .
J: TRBJ2-7
size: .
V: TRBV28
DNA: TGTGCCAGCAAGGACAGAAACGAGCAGTACTTC
CDR3: CASKDRNEQYF

D: .
J: TRBJ2-5
size: once
V: TRBV30
DNA: TGTGCCTGGATGACAGTCAAAGAGACCCAGTACTTC
CDR3: CAWMTVKETQYF

D: TRBD1
J: TRBJ2-7
size: .
V: TRBV4-1
DNA: TGCGCCAGCAGCCAAGGACAGGGGAGGTCCTACGAGCAGTACTTC
CDR3: CASSQGQGRSYEQYF

D: .
J: TRBJ2-2
size: .
V: TRBV7-9
DNA: TGTGCCACCCGGGATAGCCGAGCCGGGGAGCTGTTTTTT
CDR3: CATRDSRAGELFF

D: TRBD2
J: TRBJ2-7
size: .
V: TRBV5-1
DNA: TGCGCCAGCAGCCCCCTAGCGGGAGCAATATACGAGCAGTACTTC
CDR3: CASSPLAGAIYEQYF

D: .
J: TRBJ2-3
size: .
V: TRBV7-9
DNA: TGTGCCAGCAGCTTCGGGGCAGATACGCAGTATTTT
CDR3: CASSFGADTQYF

D: TRBD1
J: TRBJ2-4
size: .
V: TRBV5-1
DNA: TGCGCCAGCAGCTTGAAATGGTTTTGCGGGCAGGGGGCCGGGTACTTC
CDR3: CASSLKWFCGQGAGYF

D: TRBD2
J: TRBJ2-1
size: once
V: TRBV25-1
DNA: TGTGCCAGCAGTGACCGGACTAGCGGGAGGAGGAATGAGCAGTTCTTC
CDR3: CASSDRTSGRRNEQFF

D: .
J: TRBJ1-5
size: .
V: TRBV21-1
DNA: TGTGCCAGCAGCCGACACTTTTATAGCAATCAGCCCCAGCATTTT
CDR3: CASSRHFYSNQPQHF

D: .
J: TRBJ2-7
size: .
V: TRBV28
DNA: TGTGCCAGCAGTTTAGACAGATACTACGAGCAGTACTTC
CDR3: CASSLDRYYEQYF

D: .
J: TRBJ2-7
size: .
V: TRBV5-1
DNA: TGCGCCAGCAGCCAGAATTTCCCGCTAGTGGACGAGCAGTACTTC
CDR3: CASSQNFPLVDEQYF

D: TRBD2
J: TRBJ2-1
size: .
V: TRBV5-1
DNA: TGCGCCAGCAGCTTGTCTGGCGGGAGGCCAATGGGTGAGCAGTTCTTC
CDR3: CASSLSGGRPMGEQFF

D: TRBD1
J: TRBJ1-3
size: .
V: TRBV6-5
DNA: TGTGCCAGCAGTCCAATGACAGGGGGAAACACCATATATTTT
CDR3: CASSPMTGGNTIYF

D: TRBD2
J: TRBJ2-3
size: .
V: TRBV5-6
DNA: TGTGCCAGCGGGGCTAGCGGGGGAGATACGCAGTATTTT
CDR3: CASGASGGDTQYF

D: TRBD2
J: TRBJ2-7
size: .
V: TRBV28
DNA: TGTGCCAGCAGGCTTAGCGGGGGAGCCGTCGAGCAGTACTTC
CDR3: CASRLSGGAVEQYF

D: TRBD2
J: TRBJ2-5
size: .
V: TRBV27
DNA: TGTGCCAGCAGCCAGACTAGCGGGAGTCGAAAGACCCAGTACTTC
CDR3: CASSQTSGSRKTQYF

D: .
J: TRBJ1-1
size: .
V: TRBV6-5
DNA: TGTGCCAGCAGTTACGCAGGGCCGGACACTGAAGCTTTCTTT
CDR3: CASSYAGPDTEAFF

D: TRBD2
J: TRBJ2-1
size: .
V: TRBV29-1
DNA: TGCAGCGGTTTTGCGGGAGGGAATGAGCAGTTCTTC
CDR3: CSGFAGGNEQFF

D: TRBD1
J: TRBJ1-5
size: .
V: TRBV28
DNA: TGTGCCAGCTATCCTACTAGACGGACAGGGCCTACCTATAGCAATCAGCCCCAGCATTTT
CDR3: CASYPTRRTGPTYSNQPQHF

D: TRBD1
J: TRBJ1-4
size: .
V: TRBV4-2
DNA: TGTGCCAGCAGCCAAGACCCCGGGACAGGGAAGGGGCATGAAAAACTGTTTTTT
CDR3: CASSQDPGTGKGHEKLFF

D: TRBD1
J: TRBJ1-6
size: .
V: TRBV6-5
DNA: TGTGCCAGCAGCCACGCGACAGGGGGTAATTCACCCCTCCACTTT
CDR3: CASSHATGGNSPLHF

D: TRBD2
J: TRBJ2-1
size: .
V: TRBV4-1
DNA: TGCGCCAGCAGCCAATCGGGTCTAGCGGGAGAGGATGAGCAGTTCTTC
CDR3: CASSQSGLAGEDEQFF

D: .
J: TRBJ2-7
size: .
V: TRBV20-1
DNA: TGCAGTGCTAGTGACAACTACGAGCAGTACTTC
CDR3: CSASDNYEQYF

D: .
J: TRBJ1-3
size: .
V: TRBV4-2
DNA: TGTGCCAGCAGCCAAGATCGGGTGGCTGGAAACACCATATATTTT
CDR3: CASSQDRVAGNTIYF

D: TRBD1
J: TRBJ1-2
size: .
V: TRBV5-1
DNA: TGCGCCAGCAGCTTGGATGGTCGGGACAGCCCATACACCTTC
CDR3: CASSLDGRDSPYTF

D: TRBD1
J: TRBJ2-7
size: .
V: TRBV28
DNA: TGTGCCAGCAGTACAGGGGGCCACGAGCAGTACTTC
CDR3: CASSTGGHEQYF

D: TRBD1
J: TRBJ2-4
size: .
V: TRBV2
DNA: TGTGCCAGCTCCCATGACAGGGAACTCAACATTCAGTACTTC
CDR3: CASSHDRELNIQYF

D: .
J: TRBJ1-2
size: few
V: TRBV27
DNA: TGTGCCAGCGGTTCAGTGGGACAACCACGGCCCACCTTC
CDR3: CASGSVGQPRPTF

D: .
J: TRBJ2-7
size: .
V: TRBV5-5
DNA: TGTGCCAGCAGCTTGGATAGCGCCACATACTTC
CDR3: CASSLDSATYF

D: TRBD1
J: TRBJ2-6
size: .
V: TRBV5-4
DNA: TGTGCCAGCAGCATCACGCCGGGACAGGGTCTTTTGGCCAACGTCCTGACTTTC
CDR3: CASSITPGQGLLANVLTF

D: TRBD2
J: TRBJ2-1
size: .
V: TRBV5-4
DNA: TGTGCCAGCAGCCCCATCCCCGGGACTAGCGGTTCTAATGAGCAGTTCTTC
CDR3: CASSPIPGTSGSNEQFF

D: TRBD1
J: TRBJ1-6
size: .
V: TRBV18
DNA: TGTGCCAGCACACAGGGACAGCTCTTTAATTCACCCCTCCACTTT
CDR3: CASTQGQLFNSPLHF

D: TRBD1
J: TRBJ2-7
size: .
V: TRBV7-9
DNA: TGTGCCAGCAGCTTAGCTTACAGGGGGTCGGGCGAGCAGTACTTC
CDR3: CASSLAYRGSGEQYF

D: TRBD1
J: TRBJ2-2
size: .
V: TRBV27
DNA: TGTGCCAGCAGCCGATCCGGGACAGCGAACACCGGGGAGCTGTTTTTT
CDR3: CASSRSGTANTGELFF

D: TRBD1
J: TRBJ2-4
size: .
V: TRBV7-9
DNA: TGTGCCAGCAGCTCAACTGTAACGGGACAGACACTGGGGAACATTCAGTACTTC
CDR3: CASSSTVTGQTLGNIQYF

D: .
J: TRBJ2-6
size: once
V: TRBV11-3
DNA: TGTGCCAGCAGCTCACCAGTTGGGGCCGGGGCCAACGTCCTGACTTTC
CDR3: CASSSPVGAGANVLTF

D: .
J: TRBJ2-5
size: .
V: TRBV28
DNA: TGTGCCAGCAGTTCCGGGACACCCCAGTACTTC
CDR3: CASSSGTPQYF

D: .
J: TRBJ2-3
size: .
V: TRBV28
DNA: TGTGCCAGCAGTTCCCTGGGGCACGGCACAGATACGCAGTATTTT
CDR3: CASSSLGHGTDTQYF

D: .
J: TRBJ2-7
size: few
V: TRBV28
DNA: TGTGCCAGCAGTTTCCAGAGACAGGTCGCCCACGAGCAGTACTTC
CDR3: CASSFQRQVAHEQYF

D: TRBD1
J: TRBJ1-2
size: .
V: TRBV28
DNA: TGTGCCAGCAGCATGACAGGGGGATATGGCTACACCTTC
CDR3: CASSMTGGYGYTF

D: .
J: TRBJ2-7
size: few
V: TRBV6-1
DNA: TGTGCCAGCAGTTTAGGGGCCTACGAGCAGTACTTC
CDR3: CASSLGAYEQYF

D: .
J: TRBJ1-6
size: .
V: TRBV2
DNA: TGTGCCAGCAGTGGGGACGGCGGGGTTAATTCACCCCTCCACTTT
CDR3: CASSGDGGVNSPLHF

D: TRBD2
J: TRBJ2-2
size: .
V: TRBV9
DNA: TGTGCCAGCAGCTCCCAGAGAGGGACTAGCATTTTCGGGGAGCTGTTTTTT
CDR3: CASSSQRGTSIFGELFF

D: TRBD2
J: TRBJ2-3
size: .
V: TRBV4-1
DNA: TGCGCCAGCAGCCAAGGACTAGCGGGGGTCCTTAGCACAGATACGCAGTATTTT
CDR3: CASSQGLAGVLSTDTQYF

D: .
J: TRBJ1-5
size: .
V: TRBV10-3
DNA: TGTGCCATCAGTGAGTCACAGAATCAGCCCCAGCATTTT
CDR3: CAISESQNQPQHF